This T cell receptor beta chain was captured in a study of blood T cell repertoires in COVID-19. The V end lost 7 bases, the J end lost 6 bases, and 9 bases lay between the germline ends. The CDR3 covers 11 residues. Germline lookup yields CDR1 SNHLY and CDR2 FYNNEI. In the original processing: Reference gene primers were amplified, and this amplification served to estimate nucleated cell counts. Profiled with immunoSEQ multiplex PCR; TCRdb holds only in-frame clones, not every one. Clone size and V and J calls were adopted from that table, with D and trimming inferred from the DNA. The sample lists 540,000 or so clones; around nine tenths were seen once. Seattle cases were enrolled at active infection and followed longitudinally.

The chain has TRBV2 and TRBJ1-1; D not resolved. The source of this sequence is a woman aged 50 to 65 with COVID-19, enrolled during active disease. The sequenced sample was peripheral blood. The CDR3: CASNERAEAFF. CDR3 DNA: TGTGCCAGCAATGAGAGGGCTGAAGCTTTCTTT.